Listed below are T cell receptor beta chains from one sample, sequenced in a study of long-term antiretroviral therapy in people with HIV. TCRdb's table, derived via immunoSEQ multiplex PCR, lists solely in-frame clones and lacks some. Of about 28,000 clones listed, 75% to 85% are singletons. This material consisted of unsorted PBMCs, taken 0.3 years after starting antiretroviral therapy. These receptors were collected from a middle-aged man with HIV. Each CDR3 is given with its conserved first and last residue. The order of the fields is V gene, J gene, clone size, D gene, CDR3 protein, CDR3 DNA. A D gene is named only where the DNA matches it firmly. Some rows have no size entry. The others give once, few or many, or a class for an expanded clone.

>TRBV7-8|TRBJ1-1|NA|NA
CASSPLRLGTEAFF
TGTGCCAGCAGCCCCCTCCGGCTCGGGACTGAAGCTTTCTTT
>TRBV5-4|TRBJ2-2|NA|TRBD2
CASSLEVAGDAGELFF
TGTGCCAGCAGCTTGGAGGTAGCGGGGGATGCCGGGGAGCTGTTTTTT
>TRBV5-4|TRBJ1-5|NA|NA
CASSAEPYQPQHF
TGTGCCAGCAGCGCTGAACCTTATCAGCCCCAGCATTTT
>TRBV19|TRBJ1-1|NA|NA
CASTIWGGAFSTFF
TGTGCCAGTACCATCTGGGGGGGCGCCTTTTCAACTTTCTTT
>TRBV9|TRBJ2-5|NA|NA
CASSALTGSETQYF
TGTGCCAGCAGCGCCCTTACAGGGTCGGAGACCCAGTACTTC
>TRBV21-1|TRBJ1-6|NA|NA
CASTTDRGDNSPLHF
TGTGCCAGCACCACGGACAGGGGCGATAATTCACCCCTCCACTTT
>TRBV29-1|TRBJ2-7|NA|NA
CSVLAGSYEQYF
TGCAGCGTTTTGGCCGGGTCCTACGAGCAGTACTTC
>TRBV7-2|TRBJ2-7|NA|NA
CASSFGPGLAGVGQYF
NA
>TRBV10-2|TRBJ2-2|NA|NA
CASSERGAGELFF
TGCGCCAGCAGTGAAAGAGGGGCCGGGGAGCTGTTTTTT
>TRBV19|TRBJ2-7|NA|TRBD2
CASSTRGLAGDEQYF
TGTGCCAGTAGTACCAGAGGACTAGCGGGAGACGAGCAGTACTTC
>TRBV29-1|TRBJ2-2|few|NA
CSVGWRGLPGELFF
TGCAGCGTTGGTTGGAGGGGGCTTCCCGGGGAGCTGTTTTTT
>TRBV5-1|TRBJ2-1|NA|NA
CASSSIGGVGYNEQFF
TGCGCCAGCAGCTCAATCGGGGGCGTGGGATACAATGAGCAGTTCTTC
>TRBV7-7|TRBJ2-5|NA|NA
CASGSLGETQYF
TGTGCCAGCGGGTCTTTAGGGGAGACCCAGTACTTC
>TRBV20-1|TRBJ2-4|NA|NA
CSGEVQNIQYF
TGCAGTGGGGAGGTCCAAAACATTCAGTACTTC
>TRBV29-1|TRBJ2-5|NA|TRBD2
CSAWGGQETQYF
TGCAGCGCATGGGGGGGCCAAGAGACCCAGTACTTC
>TRBV7-2|TRBJ2-3|few|NA
CASTLSSFDTQYF
TGTGCCAGCACCCTGTCTAGCTTTGATACGCAGTATTTT
>TRBV14|TRBJ2-7|NA|NA
CASSQGMGFYEQYF
TGTGCCAGCAGCCAAGGGATGGGTTTCTACGAGCAGTACTTC
>TRBV6-1|TRBJ2-5|NA|TRBD2
CASLNPTGGGETQYF
TGTGCCAGCCTTAATCCAACAGGCGGGGGAGAGACCCAGTACTTC
>TRBV4-3|TRBJ2-5|NA|NA
CASSQTQKETQYF
TGCGCCAGCAGCCAAACCCAGAAAGAGACCCAGTACTTC
>TRBV7-9|TRBJ1-2|NA|TRBD1
CASSLQGAEGSGYTF
TGTGCCAGCAGCCTGCAGGGGGCTGAAGGTTCGGGCTACACCTTC
>TRBV18|TRBJ2-3|NA|NA
CASLVAGFPTDTQYF
TGTGCCAGCTTGGTCGCGGGATTCCCCACAGATACGCAGTATTTT
>TRBV7-2|TRBJ1-2|NA|NA
CASSWRVDYGYTF
TGTGCCAGCAGCTGGAGGGTGGACTATGGCTACACCTTC
>TRBV5-1|TRBJ2-1|NA|NA
CASQGFRAYNEQFF
TGCGCCAGCCAGGGGTTTAGGGCGTACAATGAGCAGTTCTTC
>TRBV19|TRBJ2-7|NA|TRBD1
CASSTDRGIRGEQYF
TGTGCCAGTAGTACGGACAGGGGAATACGGGGCGAGCAGTACTTC
>TRBV20-1|TRBJ2-7|few|NA
CSALDSYEQYF
TGCAGTGCTTTGGACAGCTACGAGCAGTACTTC
>TRBV27|TRBJ1-5|NA|TRBD1
CASSPVWDRYSNQPQHF
TGTGCCAGCAGTCCTGTTTGGGACAGGTATAGCAATCAGCCCCAGCATTTT
>TRBV6-1|TRBJ1-1|NA|TRBD1
CASRTGQITEAFF
TGTGCCAGCAGAACGGGACAGATCACTGAAGCTTTCTTT
>TRBV5-8|TRBJ1-5|NA|NA
CASQTGGEAQPQHF
TGTGCCAGCCAGACTGGGGGAGAGGCTCAGCCCCAGCATTTT
>TRBV27|TRBJ2-7|NA|NA
CASSSPQGRGYEQYF
TGTGCCAGCAGTTCCCCCCAGGGAAGGGGCTACGAGCAGTACTTC
>TRBV9|TRBJ2-3|NA|TRBD2
CASSVGGLARADTQYF
TGTGCCAGCAGCGTGGGCGGACTAGCAAGGGCAGATACGCAGTATTTT
>TRBV11-3|TRBJ2-3|once|NA
CASSLDRGGDTQYF
TGTGCCAGCAGCTTAGACAGGGGGGGAGATACGCAGTATTTT